This is a list of T cell receptor beta chains from one sample in a study of beta chain features in type 1 diabetes. Only in-frame clones appear in the TCRdb table, and some are missing; sequencing was by immunoSEQ multiplex PCR. The sample lists about 640,000 clones; 9.5% to 15% were seen once. Sample: naive CD4+ T cells from blood. These receptor sequences come from a man younger than 45 with type 1 diabetes. The CDR3 runs from the conserved cysteine through the conserved F or W.

j_call: TRBJ1-1; v_call: TRBV6-5; cdr3_aa: CASSYSRGSGAEAFF
j_call: TRBJ2-1; v_call: TRBV5-1; cdr3_aa: CASMRVNEQFF
j_call: TRBJ2-3; v_call: TRBV6-5; cdr3_aa: CASSSGRVPGTDTQYF
j_call: TRBJ2-1; v_call: TRBV29-1; cdr3_aa: CSVRTSGGSPANEQFF
j_call: TRBJ2-5; v_call: TRBV18; cdr3_aa: CASSPREQTGETQYF
j_call: TRBJ2-5; v_call: TRBV5-4; cdr3_aa: CASSLDFATGRPETQYF
j_call: TRBJ2-7; v_call: TRBV14; cdr3_aa: CASSQMGLGQYF
j_call: TRBJ1-1; v_call: TRBV7-9; cdr3_aa: CASSPSTGVNTEAFF
j_call: TRBJ2-7; v_call: TRBV9; cdr3_aa: CASSVGGLAKYEQYF
j_call: TRBJ2-5; v_call: TRBV7-2; cdr3_aa: CASSLGSAEGTQYF
j_call: TRBJ1-2; v_call: TRBV5-6; cdr3_aa: CASSLLGVDYGYTF
j_call: TRBJ1-2; v_call: TRBV28; cdr3_aa: CASSLSIREGYGYTF
j_call: TRBJ1-5; v_call: TRBV2; cdr3_aa: CASSEWHRSNQPQHF
j_call: TRBJ2-3; v_call: TRBV29-1; cdr3_aa: CSVEGLGFTQYF
j_call: TRBJ2-2; v_call: TRBV7-8; cdr3_aa: CASRPGALRGTGELFF
j_call: TRBJ2-7; v_call: TRBV7-9; cdr3_aa: CASSLGDHYEQYF